The subject of this entry is one TCR beta chain. Its antigen is unknown. The data derive from a study of STAT3 mutations in large granular lymphocyte leukemia. Study results and caveats: Some patients had persisting codominant clonotypes that could mask small clones. All newly emerging clones after therapy were STAT3 wild type. At least one immunodominant TCR beta clonotype appeared in every T-cell large granular lymphocyte leukemia patient.

V was clipped by 3 bases and J by 7 bases, with 8 bases between them. This CDR3 is 13 amino acids long. The germline CDR1 and CDR2 sequences are SGHNT and YYREEE (reference sequence). TCRdb's copy holds only in-frame clones and misses some; the assay was immunoSEQ multiplex PCR. The data show around 10,000 clones, around 52% seen once. This sequence was found in a boy aged 5-17 years with T-cell large granular lymphocyte leukemia. Some clones in this sample may be carry-over from other donors' samples. The chain recombines TRBV5-4 with TRBJ1-6; D uncertain. Material for sequencing was peripheral blood mononuclear cells. This CDR3 is CASSWRLNSPLHF. In DNA, the CDR3 is TGTGCCAGCAGCTGGAGGTTGAATTCACCCCTCCACTTT. Based on the CDR3 plus reference TRBV5-4 and TRBJ1-6, the full variable domain is ETGVTQSPTHLIKTRGQQVTLRCSSQSGHNTVSWYQQALGQGPQFIFQYYREEENGRGNFPPRFSGLQFPNYSSELNVNALELDDSALYLCASSWRLNSPLHFGNGTRLTVT.